The 21 T cell receptor beta chains below come from one sample, sequenced in a study of CXCR3-negative and CXCR3-positive naive CD8 T cells. In preparing the TRB cDNA libraries, 5' RACE with UMI labels was used. TCRdb reprocessed the 5' RACE reads, with one entry per CDR3 protein and no DNA. The sample data list 100,000 to 150,000 distinct CDR3 sequences. Sequences were obtained from naive CXCR3- CD8+ T cells from blood. Subset described: CD45RO-CCR7+CD27+CD95- naive CD8+ T cells lacking CXCR3 (TNR3-). These receptors came from a human donor in good health. Some clones in this sample may be carry-over from other donors' samples.

This chain uses TRBV27 with TRBJ2-7; TCRdb names TRBD1, which stays unverified in the absence of DNA. Germline V CDR1 and CDR2: MNHEY, SMNVEV (reference sequence). This CDR3 region has 15 residues. The CDR3 loop is CASSFATGGSYEQYF.

V is TRBV12-3 or TRBV12-4 and J is TRBJ2-5; TCRdb lists TRBD2, though no DNA is available to test this call. The CDR3 is 15 amino acids. Here the CDR3 reads CASKRSPPTQETQYF.

V gene TRBV15 combines with J gene TRBJ2-2. There are 15 residues in the CDR3. CDR1 is LNHNV, CDR2 YYDKDF, per germline (reference sequence). Here the CDR3 reads CATRLEAFGTGELFF.

The chain uses TRBV5-5 and TRBJ2-3; TCRdb proposes TRBD1, but this gene call is untestable without DNA. The CDR3 covers 13 residues. In germline, CDR1 is SGHKS, CDR2 YYEKEE (reference sequence). CDR3 residues: CASSSRFTDTQYF.

The CDR3 loop reads CASSHRGAYYEQYF. This sequence joins TRBV27 and TRBJ2-7; the TRBD1 assignment by TCRdb is unverifiable without DNA. From germline, CDR1 is MNHEY and CDR2 SMNVEV (reference sequence). CDR3 size: 14 residues.

The J gene is TRBJ2-1, the V gene TRBV7-2. CDR3 length: 13 amino acids. The germline V gene encodes CDR1 SGHTA and CDR2 FQGNSA. The CDR3 is CASSLGGYGEQFF.

This chain joins TRBV20-1 and TRBJ2-1; the D call from TCRdb, TRBD2, cannot be confirmed without DNA. The CDR3 contains 20 residues. Looked up from germline, CDR1 is DFQATT and CDR2 is SNEGSKA (reference sequence). The CDR3 reads CSAISPGWEGLAGPYNEQFF.

The rearrangement joins TRBV12-3 or TRBV12-4 to TRBJ1-1. The CDR3 loop spans 11 amino acids. CDR3 residues: CASSFSTEAFF.

J is TRBJ2-3 and V is TRBV7-3; the TCRdb call, TRBD1, lacks DNA for checking. CDR3 length: 15 amino acids. CDR1 and CDR2 from the germline V gene are SGHTA and FQGTGA. CDR3 protein: CASSLDGGAGDTQYF.

V gene TRBV9 combines with J gene TRBJ1-1; the D call of TRBD1 rests on TCRdb alone, since no DNA is present to check it. CDR1 and CDR2 (germline): SGDLS, YYNGEE. The CDR3 contains 15 residues. The CDR3 reads CASSPVTELNTEAFF. The full variable domain, completed using reference TRBV9 and TRBJ1-1, is DSGVTQTPKHLITATGQRVTLRCSPRSGDLSVYWYQQSLDQGLQFLIQYYNGEERAKGNILERFSAQQFPDLHSELNLSSLELGDSALYFCASSPVTELNTEAFFGQGTRLTVV.

The chain carries TRBV29-1 and TRBJ2-7; TCRdb proposes TRBD1, but this gene call is untestable without DNA. This CDR3 contains 13 residues. The V gene's germline CDR1 is SQVTM and CDR2 ANQGSEA. CDR3 residues: CSPNRPRFYEQYF.

This sequence joins TRBV4-3 and TRBJ1-2; with no DNA, the TCRdb D assignment of TRBD1 cannot be verified. This CDR3 is 17 amino acids long. Germline CDR1 reads LGHNA; CDR2 reads YSLEER. The CDR3: CASSQDLVDRDGNGYTF.

This CDR3 is CASSLAVGPGETQYF. The V gene is TRBV7-9, the J gene TRBJ2-5; the D call from TCRdb, TRBD2, cannot be confirmed without DNA. Germline CDR1 and CDR2: SEHNR and FQNEAQ (reference sequence). The CDR3 contains 15 residues. Using reference TRBV7-9 and TRBJ2-5 for the parts outside the CDR3, the full variable domain is DTGVSQNPRHKITKRGQNVTFRCDPISEHNRLYWYRQTLGQGPEFLTYFQNEAQLEKSRLLSDRFSAERPKGSFSTLEIQRTEQGDSAMYLCASSLAVGPGETQYFGPGTRLLVL.

The chain recombines TRBV5-1 with TRBJ2-3; lacking DNA, the TRBD1 call made by TCRdb goes unchecked. The CDR3 sequence is 16 residues long. The V gene's germline CDR1 is SGHRS and CDR2 YFSETQ. The CDR3: CASSLGDGYRTDTQYF.

The gene calls are TRBV12-3 or TRBV12-4 and TRBJ2-5; TCRdb lists TRBD1, though no DNA is available to test this call. The CDR3 has 14 residues. CDR3: CASSPGAEQETQYF.

CDR3 protein: CASSQRHGVNIEAFF. The chain is built from TRBV6-5 and TRBJ1-1. This CDR3 is built from 15 residues. Germline assignment: CDR1 MNHEY and CDR2 SVGAGI.

V gene TRBV5-1 combines with J gene TRBJ2-7; there is no DNA to check the TCRdb D call of TRBD2. The CDR3 contains 15 residues. CDR1 and CDR2 (germline): SGHRS, YFSETQ. The CDR3 reads CASSWDSGEIYEQYF.

The chain recombines TRBV20-1 with TRBJ1-5; the D call from TCRdb, TRBD1, cannot be confirmed without DNA. The germline V gene encodes CDR1 DFQATT and CDR2 SNEGSKA (reference sequence). The CDR3 loop spans 17 amino acids. CDR3 amino acids: CSARQYLAGEYDQPQHF.

The V gene is TRBV29-1, the J gene TRBJ1-2; TCRdb's D gene call, TRBD1, goes unchecked for lack of DNA. CDR3 length equals 13 residues. Germline V gene data show CDR1 as SQVTM and CDR2 as ANQGSEA. The CDR3 loop reads CSVQRPGDYGYTF. Together with reference TRBV29-1 and TRBJ1-2, the CDR3 gives the full variable domain: SAVISQKPSRDICQRGTSLTIQCQVDSQVTMMFWYRQQPGQSLTLIATANQGSEATYESGFVIDKFPISRPNLTFSTLTVSNMSPEDSSIYLCSVQRPGDYGYTFGSGTRLTVV.

The chain carries TRBV28 and TRBJ2-7; TCRdb selects TRBD2, and the lack of DNA leaves this call unchecked. The CDR3 is 16 amino acids. Germline V lookup: CDR1 MDHEN, CDR2 SYDVKM. The CDR3 region is CASSLWAGSSSYEQYF.

This sequence joins TRBV29-1 and TRBJ1-2; the TCRdb D gene call, TRBD1, has no DNA to confirm it. The CDR3 length is 12 residues. Germline V gene sequence: CDR1 SQVTM, CDR2 ANQGSEA. CDR3 residues: CSVDTGPYGYTF. The whole variable domain, remainder taken from reference TRBV29-1 and TRBJ1-2, is SAVISQKPSRDICQRGTSLTIQCQVDSQVTMMFWYRQQPGQSLTLIATANQGSEATYESGFVIDKFPISRPNLTFSTLTVSNMSPEDSSIYLCSVDTGPYGYTFGSGTRLTVV.